This is a list of T cell receptor beta chains from one sample in a study of OX40 agonist ivuxolimab in advanced cancers. Sequencing used immunoSEQ multiplex PCR; TCRdb keeps in-frame clones, though not all of them. The sample consists of around 39,000 clones, approximately 79% of them appearing once. The sequenced sample was CD4+ or CD8+ T cells sorted from blood, obtained in a trial of the OX40 agonist ivuxolimab. The source is an adult with an advanced solid tumor such as melanoma, head and neck, liver or kidney cancer. The CDR3 runs from the conserved cysteine through the conserved F or W. The D gene is left open where the match is weak. The size entry is marked missing in some rows and otherwise reads once, few, many or a size class.

>TRBV27|.|.
CASSLLGPNEKLFF
>TRBV20-1|.|.
CSASFGNTIYF
>TRBV5-4|.|TRBD1
CASSESRGNNSPLHF
>TRBV9|once|.
CASSSHGEDTQYF
>TRBV25-1|.|.
CASSARYEQYF
>TRBV6-5|.|TRBD1
CASSYVDRGAFGELFF
>TRBV5-1|.|.
CASSLDHTEAFF
>TRBV7-2|.|TRBD2
CASSSYPGTSGYNEQFF
>TRBV7-2|.|.
CASSLSLPGLNEQFF
>TRBV7-9|.|.
CASSLAKRGNTEAFF
>TRBV27|.|TRBD2
CASSPGTSGEYEQYF
>TRBV19|.|.
CASNPVRSNPKPGANVLTF
>TRBV5-1|.|.
CASSWAQGTGELFF
>TRBV1|.|.
CTSSQARAGNYGYTF
>TRBV28|.|.
CASSFMNTEAFF
>TRBV7-9|medium-sized|.
CASSLFTGFREGEQYF
>TRBV18|.|.
CASSQSRGDTGELFF
>TRBV9|.|TRBD1
CASSVMTGDDTEAFF
>TRBV5-1|.|.
CASKGGGEEWTEAFF
>TRBV11-2|.|.
CASSPAPGRRYF
>TRBV30|few|.
CAWSDNAVTEAFF
>TRBV4-1|once|.
CASSLQEFSNQPQHF
>TRBV5-6|.|.
CASSSGTTTNQPQHF
>TRBV7-9|few|TRBD2
CASSSGLAGKLETQYF
>TRBV10-1|.|.
CASSENVLTGYGYTF
>TRBV5-1|once|TRBD1
CASSVTGGGTEAFF
>TRBV5-1|few|.
CASSPRGAGTDTQYF
>TRBV27|few|.
CASRPRVGVNTEAFF
>TRBV6-5|.|TRBD1
CASSPTGDGYNEQFF
>TRBV5-8|.|TRBD2
CASSWGTSGSNEQFF
>TRBV25-1|.|.
CASSRGGSKNTEAFF
>TRBV30|once|.
CAWAPEGVAVRGYTF
>TRBV4-1|.|.
CASSQEGGAGVANEQFF
>TRBV16|few|.
CASSQFDVVEQYF
>TRBV5-4|.|TRBD1
CASSWDRGREEQYF
>TRBV7-8|once|TRBD1
CASSSRGGYGYTF
>TRBV19|once|TRBD2
CASSPWEGGYSYEQYF
>TRBV6-6|few|TRBD1
CASSRDREDGYTF
>TRBV7-6|.|TRBD1
CASSLVVAGGFFSGNTIYF
>TRBV29-1|.|.
CSALPSTVTSGNTIYF
>TRBV6-5|once|.
CASTIGAGLYGYTF
>TRBV6-5|few|TRBD2
CASRAGSSGVNEQFF
>TRBV6-6|.|.
CASSNTGSADTEAFF
>TRBV15|once|.
CATSSGTSKLFF
>TRBV4-2|.|.
CASSQTGWGWTNEKLFF
>TRBV6-1|.|.
CASRGTSANYGYTF
>TRBV5-6|.|TRBD1
CASRTGGPNRGDTQYF
>TRBV18|once|.
CASSPPQGGGSGKLFF
>TRBV19|.|TRBD1
CASSLKGTGRVRTEAFF
>TRBV7-3|.|.
CASSPRATANTGELFF
>TRBV9|.|TRBD1
CASSTRQGTTDTQYF